The 22 T cell receptor beta chains in this list originate from one sample, sequenced in a study of human thymus T cells. Repertoires were generated with immunoSEQ multiplex PCR, while TCRdb's copy carries only in-frame clones and drops some. The sample lists tens of thousands of clones, nearly 95% occurring once. The sequenced sample consisted of blood. Receptors were obtained from a boy in the first two years of life with a congenital heart defect but otherwise immunologically healthy.

The chain couples TRBV4-2 to TRBJ2-1; 8 bases line up with TRBD2. The CDR3 consists of 17 residues. The ends lost 4 bases at V and 2 bases at J; junction bases unmatched: 10. Germline assignment: CDR1 LGHNA and CDR2 YNFKEQ. Here the CDR3 DNA reads TGTGCCAGCAGCCTACCACAAGCGGGAGTGACCTACAATGAGCAGTTCTTC. It specifies CASSLPQAGVTYNEQFF.

The rearrangement links TRBV18 to TRBJ2-5, with TRBD1 matching over 8 bases. There are 14 residues in the CDR3. The germline gives CDR1 KGHSH, CDR2 LQKENI. After removal of 3 bases from V and 4 bases from J, the junction contained 4 bases not matched to a gene. As DNA, the CDR3 is TGTGCCAGCTCACCTGGGACAGGTCGAGAGACCCAGTACTTC. It yields the protein CASSPGTGRETQYF.

This chain uses TRBV7-2 with TRBJ2-7; 9 bases agree with TRBD1. Trimming took 1 base from V and 4 from J; bases not matched to a gene: 5. Germline lookup yields CDR1 SGHTA and CDR2 FQGNSA. CDR3 length equals 15 residues. Here the CDR3 DNA reads TGTGCCAGCAGCTTAGGTAATGACAGGGGGTACGAGCAGTACTTC. Its protein product is CASSLGNDRGYEQYF.

This sequence joins TRBV23-1 and TRBJ2-2, with 9 nucleotides matching TRBD1. TRBV23-1 has ORF status, its function being uncertain. The CDR3 extends over 19 amino acids. Losses at the gene ends were 2 bases for V and 6 bases for J; bases not matched to a gene: 16. The DNA of the CDR3 is TGCGCCAGCAGTCAAAAATCTCGGCATTGGGACAGGGTCGCCGGGGAGCTGTTTTTT. Translated, it gives CASSQKSRHWDRVAGELFF.

This rearrangement joins TRBV7-9 to TRBJ1-3; the D gene is possibly TRBD1 (5 bases). CDR3 size: 14 residues. The V gene's germline CDR1 is SEHNR and CDR2 FQNEAQ (reference sequence). V was clipped by 2 bases and J by 1 base, with 6 bases between them. CDR3: CASSLRGSGNTIYF. The CDR3 DNA sequence: TGTGCCAGCAGCTTAAGGGGTTCTGGAAACACCATATATTTT.

The chain combines TRBV7-2 with TRBJ2-4; D is possibly TRBD1 (6 bases). The CDR3 spans 17 residues. CDR1 SGHTA and CDR2 FQGNSA come from the germline V gene. V was trimmed by 5 bases and J by 6 bases, leaving 23 bases between them. As DNA, the CDR3 is TGTGCCAGCAGCCCCCCCTCCTGGGACAAAGGCGGAAACATTCAGTACTTC. This translates into CASSPPSWDKGGNIQYF. The variable domain in full, completed from reference TRBV7-2 and TRBJ2-4, reads GAGVSQSPSNKVTEKGKDVELRCDPISGHTALYWYRQSLGQGLEFLIYFQGNSAPDKSGLPSDRFSAERTGGSVSTLTIQRTQQEDSAVYLCASSPPSWDKGGNIQYFGAGTRLSVL.

V is TRBV14 and J is TRBJ1-3; D is unresolved. There are 18 residues in the CDR3. In germline, CDR1 is SGHDN, CDR2 FVKESK. V lost 4 bases to trimming and J lost 0 bases, with 19 bases between them. CDR3 protein: CASSPFGGKRDSGNTIYF. CDR3 nucleotides: TGTGCCAGCAGCCCCTTCGGAGGGAAGAGGGACTCTGGAAACACCATATATTTT.

With regard to this clone: This sample also contains other DNA sequences that code for the same CDR3. The rearrangement joins TRBV7-2 to TRBJ2-3; 9 bases map to TRBD1. CDR1 and CDR2 (germline): SGHTA, FQGNSA. The V segment lost 3 bases and the J segment 3 bases; nucleotides outside the gene matches: 10. The CDR3 length is 17 residues. CDR3 protein: CASSFLTGGVSTDTQYF. In DNA form, the CDR3 reads TGTGCCAGCAGCTTCCTAACAGGGGGCGTAAGTACAGATACGCAGTATTTT.

This clone was found once. The V gene is TRBV2, the J gene TRBJ1-5; the match to TRBD1 covers 7 bases. The CDR3 spans 13 residues. Unmatched junction bases numbered 6, after V lost 6 bases and J lost 7 bases. The germline gives CDR1 SNHLY, CDR2 FYNNEI. CDR3 sequence: CASSPTGKQPQHF. In DNA form, the CDR3 reads TGTGCCAGCAGCCCGACAGGGAAGCAGCCCCAGCATTTT.

The table lists this clone with a count of one. The rearrangement joins TRBV6-5 to TRBJ2-1, with 9 bases aligning to TRBD1. This CDR3 has 14 residues. V dropped 5 bases and J dropped 3; count of bases not matched to a gene: 2. Germline V gives CDR1 MNHEY, CDR2 SVGAGI. CDR3 nucleotide sequence: TGTGCCAGCAGTCGACAGGGGGGCTACAATGAGCAGTTCTTC. Its translation is CASSRQGGYNEQFF.

V gene TRBV19 combines with J gene TRBJ2-3; no definite D call. Germline assignment: CDR1 LNHDA and CDR2 SQIVND (reference sequence). V gave up 6 bases and J gave up 2 bases, with 9 bases separating them. The CDR3 extends over 13 amino acids. CDR3 region: CASRRGITDTQYF. The CDR3 DNA sequence: TGTGCCAGTAGACGTGGGATCACAGATACGCAGTATTTT.

The genes are TRBV6-5 and TRBJ1-5; D is perhaps TRBD1 (5 bases). The CDR3 contains 13 residues. Trimming took off 6 bases at V and 4 bases at J, with 10 bases between the two ends. Looked up from germline, CDR1 is MNHEY and CDR2 is SVGAGI. The DNA of the CDR3 is TGTGCCAGCAGACCACAGGTAAATCAGCCCCAGCATTTT. It yields the protein CASRPQVNQPQHF.

This chain joins TRBV19 and TRBJ2-1; the D is unclear. The CDR3 is made up of 16 amino acids. V lost 5 bases and J 6 bases, leaving 20 bases between the germline ends. Germline CDR1 LNHDA, CDR2 SQIVND (reference sequence). The CDR3 sequence: CASSGVQIRPFNEQFF. CDR3 sequence (DNA): TGTGCCAGTAGTGGTGTACAGATAAGACCCTTCAATGAGCAGTTCTTC.

The rearrangement links TRBV7-2 to TRBJ2-3; tentatively, D is TRBD1 (6 bases). Looked up from germline, CDR1 is SGHTA and CDR2 is FQGNSA. This CDR3 comprises 16 residues. The V end was cut by 5 bases, the J end by 8 bases, with 23 bases between. CDR3 sequence (DNA): TGTGCCAGCAGCCTATTCCTACAGGGCGTCTTGGGTACGCAGTATTTT. This sequence encodes CASSLFLQGVLGTQYF.

The chain links TRBV28 to TRBJ2-7, with 9 nucleotides matching TRBD2. The length of the CDR3 is 18 residues. Germline CDR1 reads MDHEN; CDR2 reads SYDVKM. V was pared by 0 bases and J by 0 bases, with 9 bases of the junction left unmatched. CDR3 sequence: CASSLWRGGRLSSYEQYF. CDR3 nucleotide sequence: TGTGCCAGCAGTTTATGGCGGGGGGGCAGGCTAAGCTCCTACGAGCAGTACTTC.

V is TRBV10-3 and J is TRBJ1-1; weak D call: TRBD1 (5 bases). The V gene's germline CDR1 is ENHRY and CDR2 SYGVKD. The length of the CDR3 is 15 residues. Between the trimmed V and J ends, which lost 0 bases and 5 bases, there was a span of 13 bases. CDR3 DNA sequence: TGTGCCATCAGTGAGTCGGCCAGGGTATGGACTGAAGCTTTCTTT. It codes for CAISESARVWTEAFF.

The chain is built from TRBV4-2 and TRBJ1-2; D remains unclear. Trimming took 3 bases from V and 2 from J, leaving 1 base between them. Germline V gene lookup returns CDR1 LGHNA and CDR2 YNFKEQ. This CDR3 has 11 residues. The CDR3 region is CASSHNYGYTF. Here the CDR3 DNA reads TGTGCCAGCAGCCACAACTATGGCTACACCTTC.

The chain recombines TRBV6-6 with TRBJ1-3; D gene unclear. Trimming left V 2 bases short and J 4 bases short, with 9 bases between. CDR3 length: 14 residues. Germline V gene data show CDR1 as MNHNY and CDR2 as SVGAGI (reference sequence). Here the CDR3 DNA reads TGTGCCAGCAGTTACCAAGGGAAGGGAAACACCATATATTTT. Its translation is CASSYQGKGNTIYF.

CDR3 DNA sequence: TGTGCCATCAGTGCCCTAACAGGGATTAACTATGGCTACACCTTC. Translated, it gives CAISALTGINYGYTF. The chain joins TRBV10-3 to TRBJ1-2; a possible D gene is TRBD1 (6 bases). Germline-derived CDR1 and CDR2 are ENHRY and SYGVKD. V shed 4 bases and J shed 1 base, with 13 bases lying between them. The CDR3 covers 15 residues.

The rearrangement joins TRBV7-8 to TRBJ1-2, with TRBD1 matching 8 bases. The V gene end was trimmed by 1 base and the J gene end by 4 bases; junction bases not matched to a gene: 2. The CDR3 spans 14 residues. Germline loops: CDR1 SGHVS, CDR2 FQNEAQ. CDR3 in DNA: TGTGCCAGCAGCTTAGGACAGGGGCGCTATGGCTACACCTTC. Translated, it gives CASSLGQGRYGYTF.

The chain uses TRBV2 and TRBJ2-7; D is tentatively TRBD1 or TRBD2 (6 bases each). Trimming took off 6 bases at V and 1 base at J, with 19 bases between the two ends. Germline CDR1 SNHLY, CDR2 FYNNEI. The CDR3 totals 16 residues. The CDR3 DNA sequence: TGTGCCAGCAGACGGGAGAACGGGGGCCCATCCTACGAGCAGTACTTC. This gives the protein CASRRENGGPSYEQYF.

Notes on this clone: The sample contains more than one DNA sequence encoding this CDR3. The rearrangement joins TRBV6-5 to TRBJ1-1, with D maybe TRBD1 (6 bases). The CDR3 extends over 16 amino acids. V lost 0 bases to trimming and J lost 0 bases, with 11 bases between them. Per the germline V gene, CDR1 is MNHEY and CDR2 is SVGAGI. The CDR3 region is CASSYSRGRLNTEAFF. Here the CDR3 DNA reads TGTGCCAGCAGTTACTCAAGGGGGAGACTGAACACTGAAGCTTTCTTT.